This TCR beta chain came from a study of blood T cell repertoires in COVID-19. Study as a whole: PBMCs, B-cell-depleted T cells, or T cells were the source of the cDNA or gDNA that made up the material.

Some clones are missing from TCRdb's copy, which holds only in-frame ones; the method was immunoSEQ multiplex PCR. Of roughly 84,000 clones in the sample, 70% to 85% were seen once. Trimming cost V 5 bases and J 0 bases, with 11 bases left between them. The length of the CDR3 is 15 residues. CDR1 and CDR2 from the germline V gene are SEHNR and FQNEAQ (reference sequence). This clone has just one count. The chain recombines TRBV7-9 with TRBJ1-3; no definite D call. Material: peripheral blood. This TCR came from a woman aged 45-65 years with acute or convalescent COVID-19. The CDR3 DNA reads as TGTGCCAGCAGCCCTGTCCCTAGCTCTGGAAACACCATATATTTT. This encodes CASSPVPSSGNTIYF.